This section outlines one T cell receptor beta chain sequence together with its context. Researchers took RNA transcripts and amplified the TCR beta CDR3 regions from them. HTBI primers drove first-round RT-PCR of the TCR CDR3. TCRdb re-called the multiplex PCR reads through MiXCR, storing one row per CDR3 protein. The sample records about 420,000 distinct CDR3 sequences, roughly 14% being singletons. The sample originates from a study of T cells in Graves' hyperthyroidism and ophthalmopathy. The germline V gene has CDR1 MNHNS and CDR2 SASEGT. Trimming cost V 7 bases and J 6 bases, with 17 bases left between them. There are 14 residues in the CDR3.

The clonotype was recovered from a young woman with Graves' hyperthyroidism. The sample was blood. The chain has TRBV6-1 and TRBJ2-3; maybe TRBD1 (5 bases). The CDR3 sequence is CASTQRKGLDTQYF. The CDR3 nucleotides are TGTGCCAGCACTCAAAGGAAGGGGTTGGATACGCAGTATTTT.